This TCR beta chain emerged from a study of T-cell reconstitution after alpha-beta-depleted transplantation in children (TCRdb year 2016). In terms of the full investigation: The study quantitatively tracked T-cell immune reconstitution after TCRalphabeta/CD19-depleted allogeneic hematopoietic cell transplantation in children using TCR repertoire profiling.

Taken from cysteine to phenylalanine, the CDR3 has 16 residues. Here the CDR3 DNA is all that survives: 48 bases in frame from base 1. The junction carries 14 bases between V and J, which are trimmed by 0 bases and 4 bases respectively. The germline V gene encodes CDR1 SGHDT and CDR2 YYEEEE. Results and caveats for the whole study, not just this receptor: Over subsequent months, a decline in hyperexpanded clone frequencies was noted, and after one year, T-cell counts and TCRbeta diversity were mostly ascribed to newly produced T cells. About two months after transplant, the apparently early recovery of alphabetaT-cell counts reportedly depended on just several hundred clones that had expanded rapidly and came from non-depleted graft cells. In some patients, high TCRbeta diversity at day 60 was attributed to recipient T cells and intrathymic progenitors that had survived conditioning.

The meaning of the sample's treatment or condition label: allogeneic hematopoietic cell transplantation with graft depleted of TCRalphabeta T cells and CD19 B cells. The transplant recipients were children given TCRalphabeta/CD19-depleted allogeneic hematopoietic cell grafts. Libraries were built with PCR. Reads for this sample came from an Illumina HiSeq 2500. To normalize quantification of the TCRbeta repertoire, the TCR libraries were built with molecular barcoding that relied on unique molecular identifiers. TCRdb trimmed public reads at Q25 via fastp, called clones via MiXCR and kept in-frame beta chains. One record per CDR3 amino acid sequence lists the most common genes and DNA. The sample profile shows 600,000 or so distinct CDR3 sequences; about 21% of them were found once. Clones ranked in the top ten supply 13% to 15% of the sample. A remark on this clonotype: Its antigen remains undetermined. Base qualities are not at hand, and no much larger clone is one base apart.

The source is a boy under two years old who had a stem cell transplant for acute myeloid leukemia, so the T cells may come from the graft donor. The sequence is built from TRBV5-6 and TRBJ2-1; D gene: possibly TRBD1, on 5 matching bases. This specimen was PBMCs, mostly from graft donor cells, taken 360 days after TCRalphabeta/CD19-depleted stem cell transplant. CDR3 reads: CASSLEQEQTYNEQFF. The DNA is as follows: TGTGCCAGCAGCTTGGAACAGGAACAGACTTACAATGAGCAGTTCTTC.